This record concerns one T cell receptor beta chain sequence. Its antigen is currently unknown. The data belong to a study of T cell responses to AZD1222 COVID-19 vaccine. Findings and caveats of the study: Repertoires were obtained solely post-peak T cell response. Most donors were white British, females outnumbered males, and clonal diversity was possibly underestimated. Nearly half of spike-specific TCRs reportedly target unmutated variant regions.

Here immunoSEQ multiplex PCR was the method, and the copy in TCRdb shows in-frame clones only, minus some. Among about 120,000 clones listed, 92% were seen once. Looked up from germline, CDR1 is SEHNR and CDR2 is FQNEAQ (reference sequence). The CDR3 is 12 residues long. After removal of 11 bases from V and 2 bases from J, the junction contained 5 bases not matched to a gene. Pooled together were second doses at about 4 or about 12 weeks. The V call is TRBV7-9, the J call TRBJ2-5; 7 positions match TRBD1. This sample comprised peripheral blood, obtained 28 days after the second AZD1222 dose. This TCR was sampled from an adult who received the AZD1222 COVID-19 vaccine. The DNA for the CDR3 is TGTGCCGGAAACAGGGGACAAGAGACCCAGTACTTC. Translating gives CAGNRGQETQYF.